Below, 6 T cell receptor beta chains from the same sample are listed, as sequenced in a study of blood T cell repertoires in COVID-19. Method: immunoSEQ multiplex PCR; TCRdb's copy keeps in-frame clones and lacks some. The sample contains around 300,000 clones, 75% to 90% of which appear only once. The sequencing input was peripheral blood. Receptors originate from a woman aged 45-59 years with COVID-19, enrolled during active disease.

This chain joins TRBV6-1 and TRBJ2-5; 8 positions match TRBD1. Germline V CDR1 and CDR2: MNHNS, SASEGT. The CDR3 sequence is 13 residues long. V was pared by 3 bases and J by 5 bases, with 2 bases of the junction left unmatched. CDR3 residues: CASSDRGLETQYF. DNA for the CDR3: TGTGCCAGCAGTGACAGGGGGCTTGAGACCCAGTACTTC.

V and J are TRBV27 and TRBJ2-7, with 8 positions matching TRBD2. From germline, CDR1 is MNHEY and CDR2 SMNVEV (reference sequence). This CDR3 is built from 13 residues. V lost 6 bases to trimming and J lost 7 bases; unmatched junction nucleotides: 8. CDR3 sequence reads: CASRGLGSGEQYF. As DNA, the CDR3 is TGTGCCAGCAGGGGACTAGGAAGTGGGGAGCAGTACTTC.

The chain couples TRBV6-5 to TRBJ2-1; 7 bases fit TRBD1. Germline V lookup: CDR1 MNHEY, CDR2 SVGAGI. The J segment lost 9 bases and the V segment lost 4 bases, leaving 9 bases of the junction unmatched. The CDR3 loop spans 14 amino acids. CDR3 DNA sequence: TGTGCCAGCAGTTTCCAACTAGGGGGCACTGAGCAGTTCTTC. Its translation: CASSFQLGGTEQFF.

This sequence joins TRBV7-8 and TRBJ1-1; tentative D call: TRBD1 (6 bases). With 5 bases removed from V and 6 bases from J, the gap between germline ends came to 25 bases. Per the germline V gene, CDR1 is SGHVS and CDR2 is FQNEAQ. The length of the CDR3 is 17 residues. The CDR3: CASSPYGGTPTSAEAFF. The CDR3 DNA follows: TGTGCCAGCAGCCCGTACGGGGGGACACCGACCAGCGCTGAAGCTTTCTTT.

In this sample, this clone turned up once. The gene calls are TRBV29-1 and TRBJ2-3, with TRBD1 identical over 10 bases. J lost 8 bases, V lost 1 base, and 9 bases had no gene match. The CDR3 sequence is 15 residues long. In germline, CDR1 is SQVTM, CDR2 ANQGSEA. For the CDR3, the DNA is TGCAGCGTTGAAGTGCGGGACAGGGGTTTGGGTACGCAGTATTTT. It is translated as CSVEVRDRGLGTQYF.

This clone was detected once. The chain uses TRBV30 and TRBJ2-5; D is possibly TRBD2 (5 bases). This CDR3 contains 15 residues. V shed 0 bases and J shed 5 bases, with 16 bases lying between them. The germline gives CDR1 GTSNPN, CDR2 SVGIG (reference sequence). The CDR3 loop is CAWSVRGGGQETQYF. DNA for the CDR3: TGTGCCTGGAGTGTACGGGGTGGCGGGCAGGAGACCCAGTACTTC.